In this sample, the clone carrying this TCR beta chain turned up a few times. Its antigen is not identified. Per sample, at least 5 micrograms of total RNA were extracted. This CDR3 has 13 residues. Germline V lookup: CDR1 LGHDT, CDR2 YNNKEL (reference sequence). It was with a sample-barcoded 5' primer and a J-beta primer mix that a second PCR of roughly 7 to 11 cycles was run. Per-sample output comprised a minimum of 2.5 million paired-end reads containing CDR3. MiXCR, applied by TCRdb to the 5' RACE reads, yields one record per CDR3 protein. This sample has hundreds of thousands of distinct CDR3 sequences; under 45% occur once, and the top ten carry roughly 18%. The data originate from a study of blood T cells in healthy people across ages. General study results and limits: Both higher diversity and more naive CD4+ cells marked long-lived donors when set against aged donors. When one million T cells were used, diversity estimates were thought to be underestimates.

J is TRBJ2-5 and V is TRBV3-1; a possible D gene is TRBD2 (6 bases). The DNA end lines up better with TRBJ2-7; the J call may be wrong. Input material: blood. The TCR was taken from a man in his sixties in good health. The CDR3 nucleotides read TGTGCCAGCAGCCCGGAGGGGTGGGGCGAGCAGTACTTC. Its protein is CASSPEGWGEQYF.